This is a list of T cell receptor beta chains from one sample in a study of CD8+CD57+ T cells in acquired aplastic anemia. TCRdb independently ran MiXCR on the reads; one entry per CDR3 protein. The repertoire includes about 200,000 distinct CDR3 sequences, around 50% of them detected once, and just under 20% sits in the top ten. The sequenced sample was sorted CD4+, CD8+, or CD8+CD57+ T cells (not recorded which) from PBMCs. The source is a human donor with aplastic anemia. CDR3s include the opening cysteine and the closing phenylalanine or tryptophan. The D gene is left open where the match is weak. Some rows mark clone size as missing; the rest say once, few, many or name a class of expanded clone.

size: NA; J: TRBJ2-3; D: TRBD2; V: TRBV6-6; CDR3: CASSYGASGGSTGTQYF; DNA: TGTGCCAGCAGTTACGGGGCTAGCGGGGGGAGCACAGGTACGCAGTATTTT
size: NA; J: TRBJ1-1; D: NA; V: TRBV20-1; CDR3: CSAQRRSTEAFF; DNA: TGCAGTGCTCAAAGACGGTCCACTGAAGCTTTCTTT
size: NA; J: TRBJ2-2; D: NA; V: TRBV7-2; CDR3: CASRRDPLNTGELFF; DNA: TGTGCCAGCAGGCGGGACCCCTTGAACACCGGGGAGCTGTTTTTT
size: NA; J: TRBJ1-6; D: NA; V: TRBV2; CDR3: CASSAANSPLHF; DNA: TGTGCCAGCAGTGCAGCCAATTCACCCCTCCACTTT
size: once; J: TRBJ1-4; D: NA; V: TRBV4-3; CDR3: CASSQDLRFNEKLFF; DNA: TGCGCCAGCAGCCAAGATCTCCGCTTTAATGAAAAACTGTTTTTT
size: many; J: TRBJ1-2; D: NA; V: TRBV2; CDR3: CASRSSITGYTF; DNA: TGTGCCAGCAGATCGTCCATTACCGGCTACACCTTC
size: NA; J: TRBJ2-7; D: NA; V: TRBV5-1; CDR3: CASRFGVEQYF; DNA: TGCGCCAGCCGTTTTGGGGTCGAGCAGTACTTC
size: few; J: TRBJ2-7; D: NA; V: TRBV7-6; CDR3: CASSRGGTYEQYF; DNA: TGTGCCAGCAGCCGAGGGGGTACCTACGAGCAGTACTTC
size: NA; J: TRBJ1-5; D: NA; V: TRBV19; CDR3: CASSLRTEAYEHF; DNA: TGTGCCAGTAGTCTTAGGACCGAAGCCTACGAGCATTTT
size: NA; J: TRBJ1-4; D: TRBD1; V: TRBV6-1; CDR3: CASIRYRGSEKLFF; DNA: TGTGCCAGCATCAGGTACAGGGGAAGTGAAAAACTGTTTTTT
size: NA; J: TRBJ2-2; D: NA; V: TRBV24-1; CDR3: CATSEGYQENTGELFF; DNA: TGTGCCACCAGTGAAGGCTACCAGGAGAACACCGGGGAGCTGTTTTTT
size: many; J: TRBJ1-4; D: NA; V: TRBV6-1; CDR3: CASSEGENEKLFF; DNA: TGTGCCAGCAGTGAAGGGGAAAATGAAAAACTGTTTTTT
size: NA; J: TRBJ1-3; D: NA; V: TRBV7-9; CDR3: CASSLGSLQVRGNTIYF; DNA: TGTGCCAGCAGCTTAGGAAGCTTACAAGTGCGGGGAAACACCATATATTTT
size: many; J: TRBJ2-7; D: NA; V: TRBV5-6; CDR3: CASSSPGWGAYEQYF; DNA: TGTGCCAGCAGCTCCCCCGGATGGGGAGCCTACGAGCAGTACTTC
size: NA; J: TRBJ1-2; D: NA; V: TRBV7-3; CDR3: CASHRGTSPYGYTF; DNA: TGTGCCAGCCATCGGGGGACCTCTCCCTATGGCTACACCTTC
size: many; J: TRBJ1-2; D: NA; V: TRBV18; CDR3: CASSPFDKAYGYTF; DNA: TGTGCCAGCTCACCATTCGACAAGGCTTATGGCTACACCTTC
size: NA; J: TRBJ1-6; D: NA; V: TRBV7-8; CDR3: CASSLVAGPNLSPLHF; DNA: TGTGCCAGCAGCTTAGTGGCAGGGCCCAACCTATCACCCCTCCACTTT
size: many; J: TRBJ1-5; D: NA; V: TRBV20-1; CDR3: CSVQSLGNQPQHF; DNA: TGCAGTGTACAGTCTCTTGGCAATCAGCCCCAGCATTTT
size: NA; J: TRBJ1-2; D: NA; V: TRBV15; CDR3: CATSRDLEGGNYGYTF; DNA: TGTGCCACCAGCAGAGATCTCGAGGGAGGTAACTATGGCTACACCTTC
size: many; J: TRBJ1-6; D: TRBD1; V: TRBV5-1; CDR3: CASSYDRGWSPLHF; DNA: TGCGCCAGCAGTTACGACAGGGGGTGGTCACCCCTCCACTTT
size: NA; J: TRBJ1-6; D: NA; V: TRBV20-1; CDR3: CSAREPAGGVETYNSPLHF; DNA: TGCAGTGCTAGAGAACCAGCGGGGGGGGTAGAGACCTATAATTCACCCCTCCACTTT
size: many; J: TRBJ1-4; D: NA; V: TRBV20-1; CDR3: CSAQPFEEKLFF; DNA: TGCAGTGCCCAGCCATTCGAGGAAAAACTGTTTTTT
size: NA; J: TRBJ2-3; D: NA; V: TRBV6-1; CDR3: CASRPGFTDTQYF; DNA: TGTGCCAGCAGGCCGGGCTTCACAGATACGCAGTATTTT
size: many; J: TRBJ2-3; D: NA; V: TRBV7-9; CDR3: CASCRGSSTDTQYF; DNA: TGTGCCAGCTGCCGGGGATCTAGCACAGATACGCAGTATTTT
size: NA; J: TRBJ2-7; D: TRBD1; V: TRBV12-3/TRBV12-4; CDR3: CASSLGQVGSSYEQYF; DNA: TGTGCCAGCAGTCTTGGACAGGTCGGATCATCCTACGAGCAGTACTTC
size: NA; J: TRBJ2-5; D: TRBD2; V: TRBV29-1; CDR3: CSLRGGLAGDQETQYF; DNA: TGCAGCTTAAGGGGAGGGCTAGCGGGGGATCAAGAGACCCAGTACTTC
size: NA; J: TRBJ2-2; D: NA; V: TRBV6-5; CDR3: CASSPADINTGELFF; DNA: TGTGCCAGCAGTCCCGCAGACATTAACACCGGGGAGCTGTTTTTT
size: many; J: TRBJ1-6; D: NA; V: TRBV27; CDR3: CASSLQNSPLHF; DNA: TGTGCCAGCAGCCTCCAGAATTCACCCCTCCACTTT
size: NA; J: TRBJ1-1; D: NA; V: TRBV29-1; CDR3: CSAVGQNTEAFF; DNA: TGCAGCGCCGTGGGACAGAACACTGAAGCTTTCTTT
size: many; J: TRBJ2-7; D: NA; V: TRBV5-6; CDR3: CASSLGQKRYEQYF; DNA: TGTGCCAGCAGCCTCGGACAGAAAAGGTACGAGCAGTACTTC
size: NA; J: TRBJ1-1; D: NA; V: TRBV5-1; CDR3: CASSFNRDTEAFF; DNA: TGCGCCAGCAGCTTCAATCGTGACACTGAAGCTTTCTTT
size: NA; J: TRBJ1-5; D: NA; V: TRBV7-9; CDR3: CASIQGGIRKGEHF; DNA: TGTGCCAGCATTCAAGGGGGAATTCGGAAAGGCGAGCATTTT
size: NA; J: TRBJ1-5; D: NA; V: TRBV24-1; CDR3: CATSDSLIGSQPQHF; DNA: TGTGCCACCAGTGATTCCCTTATAGGGAGTCAGCCCCAGCATTTT
size: many; J: TRBJ2-7; D: NA; V: TRBV5-8; CDR3: CASSHRTGGLEQYF; DNA: TGTGCCAGCAGCCATCGGACAGGAGGGCTCGAGCAGTACTTC
size: NA; J: TRBJ1-5; D: NA; V: TRBV10-3; CDR3: CAISEVGNQPQHF; DNA: TGTGCCATCAGTGAGGTCGGCAATCAGCCCCAGCATTTT
size: NA; J: TRBJ2-7; D: TRBD2; V: TRBV20-1; CDR3: CSARDTEAGDSYEQYF; DNA: TGCAGTGCTAGAGATACGGAGGCGGGGGACTCCTACGAGCAGTACTTC
size: once; J: TRBJ2-1; D: NA; V: TRBV10-2; CDR3: CASSSGSLSEQFF; DNA: TGCGCCAGCAGCTCCGGCTCCCTCTCAGAGCAGTTCTTC
size: few; J: TRBJ2-2; D: NA; V: TRBV12-5; CDR3: CASGLVRSPGELFF; DNA: TGTGCTAGTGGTTTGGTACGGAGCCCCGGGGAGCTGTTTTTT
size: NA; J: TRBJ2-3; D: TRBD2; V: TRBV10-3; CDR3: CAISESTLAELTDTQYF; DNA: TGTGCCATCAGTGAGTCAACCCTAGCGGAGCTCACAGATACGCAGTATTTT
size: few; J: TRBJ1-6; D: NA; V: TRBV15; CDR3: CATSRGSQGYNSPLHF; DNA: TGTGCCACCAGCCGGGGGTCTCAGGGGTACAATTCACCCCTCCACTTT
size: few; J: TRBJ2-1; D: TRBD2; V: TRBV5-4; CDR3: CASSWTSGGRDTQFF; DNA: TGTGCCAGCAGCTGGACTAGCGGGGGGCGGGATACGCAGTTCTTC
size: few; J: TRBJ1-4; D: NA; V: TRBV20-1; CDR3: CSARDTTILGERLFF; DNA: TGCAGTGCTAGAGATACGACAATCCTGGGTGAAAGACTGTTTTTT
size: many; J: TRBJ2-6; D: NA; V: TRBV19; CDR3: CASTPSGGLGANVLTF; DNA: TGTGCCAGTACCCCATCCGGTGGTCTTGGGGCCAACGTCCTGACTTTC
size: NA; J: TRBJ2-7; D: NA; V: TRBV19; CDR3: CASSIVMGPYEQYF; DNA: TGTGCCAGTAGTATAGTGATGGGTCCCTACGAGCAGTACTTC
size: many; J: TRBJ1-5; D: NA; V: TRBV2; CDR3: CASSLISRLTQPQHF; DNA: TGTGCCAGCAGTCTAATTTCCAGACTGACTCAGCCCCAGCATTTT
size: many; J: TRBJ1-1; D: NA; V: TRBV7-2; CDR3: CASSKGEVGTEAFF; DNA: TGTGCCAGCAGCAAAGGCGAGGTGGGGACTGAAGCTTTCTTT
size: NA; J: TRBJ1-1; D: NA; V: TRBV7-9; CDR3: CASSRLTPPTEAFF; DNA: TGTGCCAGCAGCCGTCTGACACCCCCCACTGAAGCTTTCTTT
size: NA; J: TRBJ2-5; D: NA; V: TRBV7-9; CDR3: CASSLPSAGLQETQYF; DNA: TGTGCCAGCAGCTTACCTTCGGCAGGGCTCCAAGAGACCCAGTACTTC